The text below deals with one TCR beta chain. This clonotype has a count of ten or more. Its specific antigen is unknown. No much larger clone is present one base from it, and per-base qualities are unavailable. This sample stems from a study of T cells in Graves' hyperthyroidism and ophthalmopathy (dated by TCRdb to between 2017 and 2020). For the wider study: Peripheral blood samples were taken at the time of initial diagnosis, prior to any treatment. Following sampling, methimazole starting at 30 mg daily was given to hyperthyroidism patients, and high-dose intravenous methylprednisolone was given to ophthalmopathy patients. TCR V-J signatures able to tell the groups apart were searched for in a discovery cohort of 95 or so patients, of whom around 43 had Graves' ophthalmopathy and 57 had stable Graves' hyperthyroidism. The study also compared thyroid tissue and blood T-cell repertoires from five or six Graves' hyperthyroidism patients. According to the paper, TCR Vbeta CDR3 sequencing was carried out on some 130 peripheral blood samples, which came from 40 to 45 ophthalmopathy, under 85 hyperthyroidism and around 17 progressor patients. Prospective prediction of ophthalmopathy was tested in an independent validation cohort consisting of under 20 hyperthyroidism patients and 17 patients who later progressed to ophthalmopathy. For training and testing, the approximately 97 patients in the discovery cohort were randomly divided in a 7:3 ratio.

Broad study findings and their caveats: Blood samples also contained most of the expanded thyroid clonotypes (frequency above 0.001), which suggests that blood repertoires may reflect thyroid immune responses. In cross-validation, a model built on a 13 V-J signature told ophthalmopathy apart from stable hyperthyroidism with 85% to 90% sensitivity and roughly 82% specificity, and in testing the same model reached 80%/75%. In validation, the model predicted progression to ophthalmopathy a median of approximately 6.6 months before onset, with about 71% sensitivity and almost 75% specificity. Sample size was not statistically predetermined, and blinding of investigators to group allocation was not performed.

Hyperthyroidism patients were aged 18 to 65 years and newly diagnosed, with disease duration of less than 2 months. The study excluded patients with uncontrolled infections, other autoimmune diseases, pregnancy or lactation. Diagnoses were based on clinical symptoms, serum thyroxine and TRAb, thyroid ultrasound and orbital computed tomography. Blood from progressor patients was drawn when they were first diagnosed with hyperthyroidism, before any ophthalmopathy symptoms appeared. PBMCs were separated from about 10 ml of fresh peripheral blood using Ficoll-Paque density gradient centrifugation. Progressor patients were initially diagnosed with Graves' hyperthyroidism and developed ophthalmopathy during follow-up. Total RNA was extracted with Trizol reagent, and quality was checked on an Agilent 2100 Bioanalyzer. TCR beta CDR3 regions were amplified from RNA transcripts. For the first round of RT-PCR on the TCR CDR3, the HTBI primer set was used together with the Qiagen OneStep RT-PCR kit. Libraries were constructed in a second round of multiplex PCR, after which size selection and purification were carried out. Paired-end sequencing of the libraries was performed with 100 bp reads on an Illumina HiSeq2000. Turning to the authors' computational methods: SOAPnuke was used to process the raw data, with reads discarded if the reads contained adapters or uncalled bases, had a mean Phred below 15, or lacked an exact constant-primer or identifier match. High-quality paired reads were merged with COPE v1.2.5, and unique nucleotide sequences were defined as clonotypes. Clonotypes were aligned to IMGT TRBV, TRBD and TRBJ reference segments using MiTCR v1.1. The analysis was restricted to V-J combinations with a frequency above 0.0001, which together covered approximately 99% of the repertoires. The TCS score was defined as F50 (clonal expansion) divided by E x V (chaos), with BLOSUM62-based TCRdist calculated between CDR3 peptides within each V-J. Welch's t-statistics and random forest reduced around 520 V-J features to some 14, which were used in a naive Bayes classifier (R e1071). The raw public reads went through TCRdb reprocessing: fastp at Q25, MiXCR clone calling, in-frame beta chains kept. Identical CDR3 protein sequences are pooled into one entry, listed with their most common genes and DNA. TCRdb, not the authors, supplied the V and J calls. For this sample there are approximately 600,000 distinct CDR3 sequences; around 13% appear just once. Of the sample, about 5.8% falls within the top ten clones.

V is clipped by 0 bases and J by 4 bases, and the sequence between their germline boundaries is 7 bases long. Reading the germline V gene gives CDR1 MNHEY and CDR2 SVGAGI. The CDR3 runs 13 amino acids, cysteine and phenylalanine included. This entry keeps only the CDR3 DNA: 39 bases, framed from base 1. The specimen sequenced was blood. The V gene is TRBV6-5 and the J gene is TRBJ2-7; no D gene call is confident. This receptor was obtained from a woman aged 30 to 39 with Graves' hyperthyroidism that later progressed to Graves' ophthalmopathy. CDR3 protein: CASSYSDQYEQYF. The nucleotide sequence reads as follows: TGTGCCAGCAGTTACTCGGACCAGTACGAGCAGTACTTC.